The rows below give T cell receptor beta chains drawn from one sample of a study of CXCR3-negative and CXCR3-positive naive CD8 T cells. After re-calling the 5' RACE reads, TCRdb lists one entry per CDR3 protein, DNA absent. The sample's table shows approximately 89,000 distinct CDR3 sequences. The source material was naive CXCR3+ CD8+ T cells from blood. Receptors originate from a human donor in good health. Some clones in this sample may be carry-over from other donors' samples. Both conserved end residues are part of each CDR3.

V,J,CDR3
TRBV7-9,TRBJ2-1,CASSLERRMLNNEQFF
TRBV29-1,TRBJ2-7,CSVEAGQTYEQYF
TRBV18,TRBJ2-1,CASSPPEGYYNEQFF
TRBV29-1,TRBJ2-7,CSVEVGTRDYEQYF
TRBV29-1,TRBJ1-2,CSVEVTGDNGYTF
TRBV21-1,TRBJ2-5,CASPPSPPQETQYF
TRBV28,TRBJ2-5,CASSLSVETQYF
TRBV7-9,TRBJ2-6,CASISTDSGANVLTF
TRBV4-3,TRBJ2-7,CASSQEIADYEQYF
TRBV9,TRBJ2-2,CASTGTTGELFF
TRBV7-9,TRBJ2-7,CASSRGQNYEQYF
TRBV5-5,TRBJ2-2,CASSPGYTGYPGGELFF
TRBV29-1,TRBJ2-2,CSVDGGSGQNTGELFF
TRBV5-1,TRBJ2-2,CASSLGTGDISGELFF
TRBV21-1,TRBJ1-2,CASSAQTENYGYTF
TRBV23-1,TRBJ2-1,CASSQSESDVRGGRNEQFF
TRBV30,TRBJ1-5,CAWTEGRGNQPQHF
TRBV7-9,TRBJ2-7,CASSLWTGGAKYEQYF
TRBV5-5,TRBJ2-7,CASTFGGRGSYYEQYF
TRBV7-9,TRBJ2-3,CASSSPDRELTDTQYF
TRBV29-1,TRBJ2-2,CSVPRKANTGELFF
TRBV28,TRBJ2-3,CASSSMGQAERTDTQYF
TRBV20-1,TRBJ2-2,CSARPKAGREEAWTGELFF
TRBV6-2/TRBV6-3,TRBJ2-7,CASSYNYEQYF
TRBV12-3/TRBV12-4,TRBJ2-7,CASSFGGSEQYF
TRBV12-3/TRBV12-4,TRBJ1-1,CASSLGRSTEAFF
TRBV20-1,TRBJ1-5,CSAREGQEEQPQHF
TRBV9,TRBJ2-1,CASSPTGGEQFF
TRBV28,TRBJ2-2,CASSPPRTGLAGELFF
TRBV25-1,TRBJ2-3,CASSEWGAGDTQYF
TRBV7-9,TRBJ1-2,CASSLAPRGVDGYTF
TRBV5-1,TRBJ2-2,CASSLVDGELFF
TRBV19,TRBJ2-1,CASSMEGISYNEQFF
TRBV5-6,TRBJ2-5,CASSLALRGRETQYF
TRBV19,TRBJ2-7,CASKTTGTASYEQYF
TRBV11-3,TRBJ2-1,CASSSGWGGYEQFF
TRBV14,TRBJ2-7,CASSPTSGPSYEQYF
TRBV9,TRBJ2-7,CASSVTGHAGYEQYF
TRBV18,TRBJ2-1,CASSADRGPLNEQFF
TRBV7-2,TRBJ2-3,CASSLALGRMDTQYF
TRBV29-1,TRBJ2-7,CSVRAPSSYEQYF
TRBV6-5,TRBJ1-1,CASCDAVWTEAFF
TRBV27,TRBJ1-5,CASSFKSGGGQPQHF
TRBV14,TRBJ2-5,CASSQDRASGGGYGETQYF
TRBV5-1,TRBJ1-1,CASSPGGNTEAFF
TRBV28,TRBJ2-2,CASSFSVAGELFF
TRBV11-1,TRBJ2-5,CASSRGTGDQETQYF
TRBV10-3,TRBJ2-5,CAISDLGLAGRETQYF
TRBV5-1,TRBJ1-1,CASSSNRGEAFF
TRBV12-3/TRBV12-4,TRBJ1-5,CASSLETGVTSQPQHF
TRBV27,TRBJ2-3,CASGDLGQFSTDTQYF
TRBV20-1,TRBJ2-3,CSARSIGGFGTDTQYF
TRBV29-1,TRBJ2-7,CSVEGESSYEQYF
TRBV15,TRBJ2-7,CATSRGTTYEQYF
TRBV6-4,TRBJ2-1,CASSDSSSAEQFF
TRBV23-1,TRBJ2-3,CASSQSQDILRTDTQYF
TRBV7-9,TRBJ2-7,CASSLDPGFEQYF
TRBV28,TRBJ2-3,CASRVRRPTDTQYF